The 2 T cell receptor beta chains given below trace back to one sample, sequenced in a study of blood T cell repertoires in COVID-19. This table comes from immunoSEQ multiplex PCR, and its TCRdb copy is limited to in-frame clones, with some not included. This table has about 150,000 clones, around 89% appearing once. The sample consisted of peripheral blood. These receptor sequences come from a man in his forties or fifties who had recovered from COVID-19.

V gene TRBV18 combines with J gene TRBJ2-7; 11 bases are shared with TRBD1. The CDR3 runs to 14 residues. Germline CDR1 is KGHSH and CDR2 is LQKENI. J was trimmed by 2 bases and V by 3 bases; bases with no gene match: 0. The CDR3 reads CASSPGQGAYEQYF. The CDR3 region has the DNA TGTGCCAGCTCACCGGGACAGGGGGCCTACGAGCAGTACTTC.

V gene TRBV9 combines with J gene TRBJ2-7, with 9 bases aligning to TRBD1. Trimming took 5 bases from V and 5 from J; bases not matched to a gene: 11. CDR1 is SGDLS and CDR2 is YYNGEE in the germline V gene. The CDR3 is made up of 15 amino acids. The CDR3 sequence: CASSRPGQGHNEQYF. CDR3 DNA sequence: TGTGCCAGCAGTCGTCCGGGACAGGGCCACAACGAGCAGTACTTC.